Listed below are T cell receptor beta chains from one sample, sequenced in a study of cytomegalovirus exposure and HLA in healthy donors. Using immunoSEQ multiplex PCR, the repertoire was profiled, and TCRdb retains in-frame clones only, with some absent. The data contain about 130,000 clones, just under 75% of them seen just once; the ten biggest clones take up 6% to 8.5%. The specimen sequenced was PBMCs. Receptors originate from a man aged 35 to 55 in good health and CMV-seropositive. The CDR3 runs from the conserved cysteine through the conserved F or W.

j_call,v_call,cdr3_aa
TRBJ1-5,TRBV28,CASSFDRGNQPQHF
TRBJ2-2,TRBV9,CASSVDRFGELFF
-,TRBV30,CAWSVAAGTRYEQYF
-,TRBV27,CASSLSGLPYEQYF
TRBJ1-1,TRBV29-1,CSVVQGPEAFF
TRBJ2-3,TRBV19,CASSQAGLWEDTQYF
TRBJ2-3,TRBV19,CASSIDRTRASTDTQYF
TRBJ2-2,TRBV13,CASEGIRSGGELFF
TRBJ1-4,TRBV30,CAWSGNPRDFEKLFF
TRBJ2-1,TRBV11-2,CASSLDGTAKLEQFF
TRBJ1-1,TRBV7-9,CASSSREMAEAFF
TRBJ1-5,TRBV7-9,CASSFGDRGSNQPQHF
TRBJ2-7,TRBV27,CASSLRGTERSEQYF
TRBJ2-1,TRBV7-7,CASSQTFGGGNNEQFF
TRBJ1-1,TRBV19,CASSSPRQGPTEAFF
TRBJ2-5,TRBV27,CASSLLGRGAYQETQYF
TRBJ1-5,TRBV9,CASSAPSVQGSQPQHF
TRBJ2-1,TRBV7-9,CASSFRSSGSSEQFF
TRBJ2-2,TRBV15,CATSATGGSTGELFF
TRBJ2-3,TRBV9,CASSYRLAGELTDTQYF
TRBJ2-1,TRBV7-6,CASSLGSGSAQGQFF
TRBJ1-2,TRBV10-3,CAISETGGRGYTF
TRBJ2-7,TRBV7-9,CASSDTAGPNSYEQYF
TRBJ2-1,TRBV7-2,CASSQQVTVIRYNEQFF
TRBJ2-7,TRBV7-9,CASSSKTGMSYEQYF
TRBJ2-7,TRBV21-1,CASSWEASGSPTYEQYF